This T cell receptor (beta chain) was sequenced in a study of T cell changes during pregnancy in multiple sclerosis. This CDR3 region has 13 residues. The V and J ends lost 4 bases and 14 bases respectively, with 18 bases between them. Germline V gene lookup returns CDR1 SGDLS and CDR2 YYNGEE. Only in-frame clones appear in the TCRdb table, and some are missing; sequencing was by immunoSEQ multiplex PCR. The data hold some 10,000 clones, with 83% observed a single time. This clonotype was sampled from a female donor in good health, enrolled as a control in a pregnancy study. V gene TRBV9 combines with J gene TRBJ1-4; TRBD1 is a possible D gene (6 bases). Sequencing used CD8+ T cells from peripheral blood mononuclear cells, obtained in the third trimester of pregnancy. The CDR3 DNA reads TGTGCCAGCAGCCCTCAATCAGGGGTAAGGCTGTTTTTT. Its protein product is CASSPQSGVRLFF.